This TCR beta chain was captured by sequencing in a study of blood T cell repertoires in COVID-19. The V and J ends lost 8 bases and 6 bases, in that order; junction bases with no gene match: 7. CDR1 is MDHEN and CDR2 is SYDVKM in the germline V gene. The CDR3 covers 12 residues. The table came from immunoSEQ multiplex PCR; TCRdb's copy has only in-frame clones and leaves some out. The profile shows about 140,000 clones, about 86% of them singletons. This chain joins TRBV28 and TRBJ2-7; 7 bases match TRBD2. Input material: peripheral blood. The source is an older woman with acute or convalescent COVID-19. The CDR3 DNA is TGTGCCAGCTGGAGCGCGGGGGTCGAGCAGTACTTC. Its translation: CASWSAGVEQYF.